This T cell receptor beta chain was recovered during a study of cytomegalovirus exposure and HLA in healthy donors. Vbeta (60) and Jbeta (13) primers were used in the PCR. Only in-frame clones appear in the TCRdb table, and some are missing; sequencing was by immunoSEQ multiplex PCR. Of about 200,000 clones in the sample, 70% to 85% are singletons; the top ten hold 0.075% to 0.1%. Study outcomes and limitations: In a later analysis, DRB1 alleles had the most associated TCRs; HLA-C alleles the fewest. The majority of CMV-associated TCR beta chains were reported as apparently HLA-restricted in a later analysis. There were some public TCRs occurring in many donors, but most TCR sequences were rare.

V lost 3 bases, J lost 1 base, and 7 bases lay in between. The CDR3 is 13 amino acids. Germline-derived CDR1 and CDR2 are SQVTM and ANQGSEA. As concerns this clone: Its target is unknown.

This rearrangement joins TRBV29-1 to TRBJ1-5; D is perhaps TRBD1 (6 bases). This receptor was taken from a boy aged 2 to 10 in good health and CMV-seronegative. The sample consisted of PBMCs. The CDR3 reads CSVDQGSNQPQHF. Here the CDR3 DNA reads TGCAGCGTTGATCAGGGGAGCAATCAGCCCCAGCATTTT. Full variable domain (outside the CDR3, taken from reference TRBV29-1 and TRBJ1-5): SAVISQKPSRDICQRGTSLTIQCQVDSQVTMMFWYRQQPGQSLTLIATANQGSEATYESGFVIDKFPISRPNLTFSTLTVSNMSPEDSSIYLCSVDQGSNQPQHFGDGTRLSIL.